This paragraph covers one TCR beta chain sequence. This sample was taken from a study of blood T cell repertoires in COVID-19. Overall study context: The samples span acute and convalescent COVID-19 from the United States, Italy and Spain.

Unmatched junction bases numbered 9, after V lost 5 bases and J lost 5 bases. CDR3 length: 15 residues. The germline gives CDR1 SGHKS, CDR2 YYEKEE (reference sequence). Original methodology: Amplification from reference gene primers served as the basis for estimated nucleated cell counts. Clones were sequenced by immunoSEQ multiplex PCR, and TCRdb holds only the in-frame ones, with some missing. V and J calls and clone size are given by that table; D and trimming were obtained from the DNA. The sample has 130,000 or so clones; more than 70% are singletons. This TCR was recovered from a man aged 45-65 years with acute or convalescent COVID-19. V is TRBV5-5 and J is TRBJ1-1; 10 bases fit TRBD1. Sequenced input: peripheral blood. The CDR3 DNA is TGTGCCAGCAGTTTTTACGGGACAGGGGAGACTGAAGCTTTCTTT. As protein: CASSFYGTGETEAFF.